Presented here are 23 T cell receptor beta chains from one specimen sequenced in a study of shared clonotypes between healthy human individuals. Assay: immunoSEQ multiplex PCR; the TCRdb copy retains only in-frame clones and omits some. Of roughly 500,000 clones listed, around 96% are singletons. The specimen was naive CD4+ T cells sorted from blood. Subset specified: CD45RA+ positively selected. The receptors derive from a woman younger than 45 in good health.

The chain employs TRBV11-2 and TRBJ2-5; D possibly corresponds to TRBD2 (5 bases). Germline V gene data show CDR1 as SGHAT and CDR2 as FQNNGV. V lost 4 bases and J lost 4, with 13 bases in between. The CDR3 is 14 amino acids. CDR3: CASSSSPAGETQYF. The CDR3 nucleotides are TGTGCCAGCAGCTCCTCCCCGGCGGGAGAGACCCAGTACTTC.

This clone showed up just once. The V call is TRBV28, the J call TRBJ2-3; TRBD2 matches at 12 bases. CDR3 length: 20 amino acids. Trimming took 4 bases from V and 2 from J; bases not matched to a gene: 16. CDR1 MDHEN and CDR2 SYDVKM come from the germline V gene. The CDR3 DNA reads TGTGCCAGCAGTTCTCCCCGCCCCCTGACTAGCGGGGGACTCACAGATACGCAGTATTTT. Translating it yields CASSSPRPLTSGGLTDTQYF.

This clone was seen once. This chain joins TRBV18 and TRBJ2-1, with 7 positions matching TRBD2. The CDR3 spans 13 residues. The germline CDR1 and CDR2 sequences are KGHSH and LQKENI. J was trimmed by 15 bases and V by 3 bases; bases with no gene match: 11. Written as DNA, the CDR3 is TGTGCCAGCTCACCTGCCACTAGCGAGATTGGGTTCTTC. Its translation: CASSPATSEIGFF.

V is TRBV6-5 and J is TRBJ1-1; 7 bases align to TRBD1. The CDR3 runs 14 residues. Per the germline V gene, CDR1 is MNHEY and CDR2 is SVGAGI. V shed 10 bases, J shed 1 base, and the junction held 9 bases outside the gene matches. The CDR3 region has the DNA TGTGCCACCCGGTATCCAGGGGGGAACACTGAAGCTTTCTTT. Amino acid sequence: CATRYPGGNTEAFF.

This clone was recorded only once. The V call is TRBV5-1, the J call TRBJ2-4; a possible D gene is TRBD2 (6 bases). V gave up 4 bases and J gave up 3 bases, with 11 bases separating them. There are 14 residues in the CDR3. Per germline, CDR1 SGHRS and CDR2 YFSETQ. The CDR3 DNA sequence: TGCGCCAGCAGCCCCGGGGAGGTCAAAAACATTCAGTACTTC. This sequence encodes CASSPGEVKNIQYF.

CDR3 region: CASSSGLAPAQYF. The CDR3, as DNA: TGTGCCAGCAGTTCCGGACTAGCGCCGGCGCAGTATTTT. The rearrangement joins TRBV28 to TRBJ2-3; 9 bases match TRBD2. The junction had 6 bases not matched to a gene; V was cut back by 4 bases and J by 10 bases. CDR3 length: 13 amino acids. Germline CDR1 and CDR2: MDHEN and SYDVKM.

The chain recombines TRBV5-4 with TRBJ1-5; possibly TRBD1 for D (5 bases). Trimming cost V 4 bases and J 0 bases, with 14 bases left between them. This CDR3 has 16 residues. The germline gives CDR1 SGHNT, CDR2 YYREEE (reference sequence). Written as DNA, the CDR3 is TGTGCCAGCAGCCGGGGTGGAGGGGTTAGCAATCAGCCCCAGCATTTT. It translates to CASSRGGGVSNQPQHF.

The V gene is TRBV5-6, the J gene TRBJ2-2, with 9 bases matching TRBD1. Trimming removed 2 bases from V and 2 bases from J; junction bases left unmatched: 4. This CDR3 is 16 amino acids long. From germline, CDR1 is SGHDT and CDR2 YYEEEE. CDR3 sequence reads: CASSFYTGGNTGELFF. CDR3 bases: TGTGCCAGCAGCTTTTATACAGGGGGCAACACCGGGGAGCTGTTTTTT.

J is TRBJ1-5 and V is TRBV6-6; D gene ambiguous. Germline V gives CDR1 MNHNY, CDR2 SVGAGI (reference sequence). The V end was cut by 2 bases, the J end by 3 bases, with 8 bases between. The CDR3 covers 14 residues. CDR3 amino acids: CASSYGGFNQPQHF. CDR3 sequence (DNA): TGTGCCAGCAGTTACGGCGGCTTCAATCAGCCCCAGCATTTT.

The gene calls are TRBV5-1 and TRBJ2-6; D gene unclear. Germline V gene lookup returns CDR1 SGHRS and CDR2 YFSETQ. The V and J ends lost 5 bases and 0 bases respectively, with 3 bases between them. The CDR3 totals 13 residues. This CDR3 is CASSDSGANVLTF. The DNA of the CDR3 is TGCGCCAGCAGTGACTCTGGGGCCAACGTCCTGACTTTC.

This chain links TRBV5-1 with TRBJ1-6, with D unclear. The germline CDR1 and CDR2 sequences are SGHRS and YFSETQ. With 4 bases removed from V and 7 bases from J, the gap between germline ends came to 15 bases. The CDR3 spans 15 residues. The CDR3 nucleotides read TGCGCCAGCAGCCCCGGGCCCCAAGGGAATTCACCCCTCCACTTT. Its translation is CASSPGPQGNSPLHF.

This chain connects TRBV7-2 to TRBJ1-4; no clear D gene. This CDR3 contains 13 residues. Germline V gene sequence: CDR1 SGHTA, CDR2 FQGNSA. V lost 5 bases and J 4 bases, leaving 8 bases between the germline ends. Written as DNA, the CDR3 is TGTGCCAGCAGCAGCGGACGTAATGAAAAACTGTTTTTT. Protein: CASSSGRNEKLFF.

The chain has TRBV19 and TRBJ2-5, with 9 nucleotides matching TRBD2. The V segment lost 4 bases and the J segment 3 bases; nucleotides outside the gene matches: 6. The CDR3 consists of 15 residues. The V gene's germline CDR1 is LNHDA and CDR2 SQIVND (reference sequence). CDR3 DNA sequence: TGTGCCAGTAGTACCCAGGCGGGAGGGGAAGAGACCCAGTACTTC. Translated: CASSTQAGGEETQYF.

The rearrangement uses TRBV10-1 and TRBJ2-1; 9 bases are shared with TRBD2. The CDR3 contains 16 residues. Trimming took 3 bases from V and 4 from J; bases not matched to a gene: 7. Germline CDR1 and CDR2: WNHNN and SYGVQD (reference sequence). CDR3 amino acids: CASSETAGGRYNEQFF. CDR3 in DNA: TGCGCCAGCAGTGAAACGGCGGGAGGGAGATACAATGAGCAGTTCTTC.

The chain combines TRBV11-3 with TRBJ1-4; 12 bases are shared with TRBD1. Germline CDR1 reads SGHNT; CDR2 reads YENEEA. V dropped 5 bases and J dropped 8; count of bases not matched to a gene: 6. The CDR3 loop spans 15 amino acids. CDR3 coding DNA: TGTGCCAGCAGCGTCGGGACAGGGGGCGGGGAAAAACTGTTTTTT. It specifies CASSVGTGGGEKLFF.

This clone has only a few counts. V and J are TRBV6-5 and TRBJ1-5, with D maybe TRBD1 (6 bases). Looked up from germline, CDR1 is MNHEY and CDR2 is SVGAGI. The V end lost 6 bases, the J end lost 7 bases, and 13 bases lay between the germline ends. CDR3 size: 13 residues. The CDR3 bases are TGTGCCAGCAGCGGGGGGGGCCGACAGCCCCAGCATTTT. Its translation is CASSGGGRQPQHF.

The chain recombines TRBV18 with TRBJ1-2; no clear D gene. Germline CDR1 is KGHSH and CDR2 is LQKENI. The CDR3 totals 17 residues. Trimming removed 2 bases at V and 8 bases at J, with 24 bases between. The CDR3, as DNA: TGTGCCAGCTCACCAACGGCTAGGTCTAACCCTGGCACGGGCTACACCTTC. The encoded protein is CASSPTARSNPGTGYTF.

The genes are TRBV25-1 and TRBJ2-3; 7 bases align to TRBD1. The CDR3 spans 12 residues. The V segment lost 6 bases and the J segment 6 bases; nucleotides outside the gene matches: 3. Germline-derived CDR1 and CDR2 are MGHDK and SYGVNS. CDR3 protein: CASRVTGDTQYF. DNA of the CDR3: TGTGCCAGCAGGGTGACAGGGGATACGCAGTATTTT.

The chain recombines TRBV6-1 with TRBJ2-6; D perhaps matches TRBD1 (6 bases). The CDR3 length is 17 residues. Between the trimmed V and J ends, which lost 1 base and 1 base, there was a span of 11 bases. In germline, CDR1 is MNHNS, CDR2 SASEGT. Here the CDR3 reads CASSEVRGISGANVLTF. The CDR3 nucleotides read TGTGCCAGCAGTGAAGTCAGGGGCATATCTGGGGCCAACGTCCTGACTTTC.

The gene calls are TRBV13 and TRBJ2-7, with 9 bases matching TRBD1. V was pared by 5 bases and J by 4 bases, with 6 bases of the junction left unmatched. The V gene's germline CDR1 is PRHDT and CDR2 FYEKMQ (reference sequence). The CDR3 is 14 amino acids. In DNA, the CDR3 is TGTGCCAGCAGCCCCCGGGACAGGGTTTACGAGCAGTACTTC. This sequence encodes CASSPRDRVYEQYF.

The chain links TRBV5-1 to TRBJ2-7, with TRBD2 matching over 9 bases. The V segment lost 0 bases and the J segment 6 bases; nucleotides outside the gene matches: 4. Germline lookup yields CDR1 SGHRS and CDR2 YFSETQ. There are 14 residues in the CDR3. The CDR3 DNA reads as TGCGCCAGCAGCTTGGTTAGCGGGAGCGGCGAGCAGTACTTC. Residues: CASSLVSGSGEQYF.

The genes are TRBV28 and TRBJ1-5; 7 bases fit TRBD1. Trimming at V came to 6 bases and at J to 1 base, leaving 15 bases not matched to a gene. The CDR3 is made up of 18 amino acids. Per the germline V gene, CDR1 is MDHEN and CDR2 is SYDVKM. Here the CDR3 reads CASSPTGFAGGSNQPQHF. The DNA of the CDR3 is TGTGCCAGCAGCCCGACAGGGTTTGCTGGGGGGAGCAATCAGCCCCAGCATTTT.

The chain is built from TRBV5-1 and TRBJ1-3; 7 nucleotides line up with TRBD1. Per the germline V gene, CDR1 is SGHRS and CDR2 is YFSETQ. The CDR3 consists of 15 residues. Germline trimming cut 5 bases from V and 0 bases from J; bases unmatched to any gene: 5. Here the CDR3 DNA reads TGCGCCAGCAGTGATGGGACAGTCTCTGGAAACACCATATATTTT. Translation gives CASSDGTVSGNTIYF.